The clone carrying this TCR beta chain was observed many times. What it binds is not known. Germline V lookup: CDR1 MDHEN, CDR2 SYDVKM. V lost 3 bases, J lost 2 bases, and 8 bases stayed unmatched. CDR3 length equals 16 residues. These data come from a study of metastatic and nonmetastatic thyroid tumors. The wider study: Where malignant and benign thyroid patients were concerned, repertoires were compared across blood and tumor or nodule tissue.

Overall study results and limits: Malignant thyroid tumors reportedly exceeded benign nodules significantly in TCR beta diversity, with the difference appearing in blood and tumor.

All patients reached thyroid surgery having received no treatment beforehand. Original data processing: Built for papillary thyroid cancer, a distant-metastasis classifier drew on CDR3 differences across clinicopathological groups. TCRdb reanalyzed the PCR reads with MiXCR. The V and J calls reflect TCRdb's pipeline rather than the authors' work. This repertoire shows some 29,000 clones, 16% found once; its top ten account for approximately 4.4%. This receptor was taken from a female donor with papillary thyroid cancer or a benign thyroid nodule (not recorded which). Some clones in this sample may be carry-over from other donors' samples. Input material: blood. The V and J genes are TRBV28 and TRBJ2-5; 8 positions agree with TRBD2. This chain's CDR3 is CASSFVSGDLQETQYF. DNA for the CDR3: TGTGCCAGCAGTTTCGTTAGCGGGGATCTGCAAGAGACCCAGTACTTC. The variable domain in full, with the rest retrieved from reference TRBV28 and TRBJ2-5, is DVKVTQSSRYLVKRTGEKVFLECVQDMDHENMFWYRQDPGLGLRLIYFSYDVKMKEKGDIPEGYSVSREKKERFSLILESASTNQTSMYLCASSFVSGDLQETQYFGPGTRLLVL.